Reported below is one T cell receptor beta chain. Its antigen remains unknown. This sample is drawn from a study of PD-1 blockade in classical Hodgkin lymphoma. General study points: Whoever responded completely had baseline diversity much like that seen in newly diagnosed patients. Patients who began taking nivolumab under 1 year after ASCT were left out.

V trimming: 5 bases; J trimming: 14 bases; junction bases outside the gene matches: 10. The CDR3 runs to 13 residues. Germline CDR1 reads SGHTA; CDR2 reads FQGTGA. Relapse was seen in all patients after autologous stem cell transplantation, and brentuximab vedotin exposure was variable. Each best response was a complete response, a partial response or progressive disease. The assay was immunoSEQ multiplex PCR, and TCRdb's table has in-frame clones only and misses some. The sample consists of more than 40,000 clones, 76% of them appearing once. The sequences come from peripheral blood mononuclear cells (PBMCs), collected at baseline. The J gene is TRBJ2-1, the V gene TRBV7-3; 9 nucleotides agree with TRBD2. The receptor comes from a human donor with classical Hodgkin lymphoma. The CDR3 DNA is TGTGCCAGCAGCACAGCGGGAGGCCCCCCGGAGTTCTTC. This translates into CASSTAGGPPEFF.